This entry concerns a single TCR beta chain. Its matching antigen is unknown. This specimen belongs to a study of cytomegalovirus exposure and HLA in healthy donors. General study points: In a later analysis, TCR beta V- and J-gene trimming was associated with a missense DCLRE1C variant. A later analysis reportedly found that, within productive TCRs, an Asian-associated ancestry cluster had fewer N-insertions than the mean observed across the approximately 660 donors. Earlier analysis found most TCR beta V segments productive about 90% or about 30% of the time.

Germline V gene data show CDR1 as MNHEY and CDR2 as SVGAGI. CDR3 length equals 10 residues. The germline V and J ends were trimmed by 10 bases and 6 bases, with 9 bases remaining between them. 60 Vbeta and 13 Jbeta primers were used in PCR. Only in-frame clones appear in the TCRdb table, and some are missing; sequencing was by immunoSEQ multiplex PCR. The profile shows about 140,000 clones, 75% of them singletons. Samples came from healthy bone marrow donors. The specimen sequenced was PBMCs. The genes are TRBV6-5 and TRBJ1-2, with D uncertain. The source of this sequence is a man aged 35 to 55 in good health and CMV-seronegative. The CDR3 DNA follows: TGTGCCACCTACGGAGATGGCTACACCTTC. Protein: CATYGDGYTF.